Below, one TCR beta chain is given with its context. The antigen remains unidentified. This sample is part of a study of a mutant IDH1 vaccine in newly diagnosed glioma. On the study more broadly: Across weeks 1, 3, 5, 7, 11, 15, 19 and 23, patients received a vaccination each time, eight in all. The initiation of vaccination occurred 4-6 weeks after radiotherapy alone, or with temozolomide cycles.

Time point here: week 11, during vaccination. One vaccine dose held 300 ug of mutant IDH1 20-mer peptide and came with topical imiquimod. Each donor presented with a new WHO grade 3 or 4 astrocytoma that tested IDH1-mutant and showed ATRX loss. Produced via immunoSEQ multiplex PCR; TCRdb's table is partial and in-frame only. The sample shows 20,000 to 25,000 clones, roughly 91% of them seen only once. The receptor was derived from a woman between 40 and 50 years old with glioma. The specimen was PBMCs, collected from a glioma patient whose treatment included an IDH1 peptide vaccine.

In nucleotides, the CDR3 is TGCAGCGTCGATGCCCGCGGGAGGGCAGTTGAAGCTTTCTTT. This gives the protein CSVDARGRAVEAFF. The gene calls are TRBV29-1 and TRBJ1-1, with D uncertain. This CDR3 is 14 amino acids long. Germline CDR1 is SQVTM and CDR2 is ANQGSEA. Trimming stripped 6 bases from V and 7 bases from J, with 21 bases between.